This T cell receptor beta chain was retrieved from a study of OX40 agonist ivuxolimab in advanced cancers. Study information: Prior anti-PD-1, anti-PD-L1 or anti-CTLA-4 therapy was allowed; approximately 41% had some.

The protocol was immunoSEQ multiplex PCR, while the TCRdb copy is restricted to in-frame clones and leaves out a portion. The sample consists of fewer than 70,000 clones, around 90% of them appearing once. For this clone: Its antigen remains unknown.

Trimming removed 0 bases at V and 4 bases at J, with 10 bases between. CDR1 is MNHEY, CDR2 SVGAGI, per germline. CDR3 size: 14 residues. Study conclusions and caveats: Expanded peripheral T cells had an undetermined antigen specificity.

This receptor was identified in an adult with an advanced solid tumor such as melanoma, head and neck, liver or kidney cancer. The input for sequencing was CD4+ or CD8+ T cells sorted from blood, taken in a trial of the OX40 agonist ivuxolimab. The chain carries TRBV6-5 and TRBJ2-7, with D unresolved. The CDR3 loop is CASSYSGSPYEQYF. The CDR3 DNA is TGTGCCAGCAGTTACTCGGGCAGCCCATACGAGCAGTACTTC.